This passage covers 17 T cell receptor beta chains from one sample sequenced in a study of blood T cell repertoires in COVID-19. Generated by immunoSEQ multiplex PCR, the TCRdb table keeps only in-frame clones and is missing some. Of roughly 40,000 clones listed, about 70% were seen once; the top ten hold about 8.5%. The material sequenced was peripheral blood. Every receptor here comes from a man between 65 and 85 years old with active or convalescent COVID-19.

The chain uses TRBV5-1 and TRBJ1-1; D perhaps matches TRBD1 (5 bases). Trimming pared 3 bases from V and 5 bases from J, leaving 11 bases between. There are 13 residues in the CDR3. Germline V lookup: CDR1 SGHRS, CDR2 YFSETQ. CDR3 in amino acids: CASSWARATEAFF. CDR3 DNA: TGCGCCAGCAGCTGGGCCAGGGCGACTGAAGCTTTCTTT.

The gene calls are TRBV24-1 and TRBJ2-3; 12 bases are a match to TRBD1. Germline loops: CDR1 KGHDR, CDR2 SFDVKD. With V trimmed by 3 bases and J by 5 bases, 8 bases remained unmatched. CDR3 length: 17 amino acids. The CDR3: CATSDPRDRGLGDTQYF. In nucleotides, the CDR3 is TGTGCCACCAGTGATCCCCGGGACAGGGGGCTCGGAGATACGCAGTATTTT.

A few counts support this clone. The CDR3 coding sequence is TGTGCCAGTCTGGGACAGGGGGTCACCGGGGAGCTGTTTTTT. Translating it yields CASLGQGVTGELFF. The V and J genes are TRBV19 and TRBJ2-2; the match to TRBD1 covers 11 bases. Germline loops: CDR1 LNHDA, CDR2 SQIVND (reference sequence). With 8 bases clipped from V and 4 bases from J, the junction kept 3 bases outside the gene matches. CDR3 length equals 14 residues.

This clone has only one observation. The rearrangement joins TRBV5-1 to TRBJ1-2, with TRBD1 as a possible D gene (5 bases). V was cut by 3 bases and J by 4 bases, with 16 bases left in between. CDR1 and CDR2 from the germline V gene are SGHRS and YFSETQ. CDR3 size: 15 residues. The CDR3 nucleotides read TGCGCCAGCAGCTCGACAGCCCAGGCCAGCTATGGCTACACCTTC. Translation: CASSSTAQASYGYTF. The full variable domain, its missing parts supplied by reference TRBV5-1 and TRBJ1-2, is KAGVTQTPRYLIKTRGQQVTLSCSPISGHRSVSWYQQTPGQGLQFLFEYFSETQRNKGNFPGRFSGRQFSNSRSEMNVSTLELGDSALYLCASSSTAQASYGYTFGSGTRLTVV.

V and J are TRBV6-5 and TRBJ2-1; maybe TRBD1 (6 bases). The V end was cut by 8 bases, the J end by 7 bases, with 9 bases between. From germline, CDR1 is MNHEY and CDR2 SVGAGI. The CDR3 runs to 11 residues. CDR3 sequence reads: CASGRGNEQFF. CDR3 DNA sequence: TGTGCCAGCGGCAGGGGTAATGAGCAGTTCTTC.

The chain is built from TRBV27 and TRBJ2-2; D may be TRBD1 (6 bases). V was cut by 5 bases and J by 6 bases, with 16 bases left in between. Germline V CDR1 and CDR2: MNHEY, SMNVEV (reference sequence). The CDR3 length is 15 residues. CDR3 bases: TGTGCCAGCAGTGAGCCGGGACATGGAGCCGGGGAGCTGTTTTTT. It yields the protein CASSEPGHGAGELFF.

This clone appeared a few times. This chain joins TRBV30 and TRBJ2-1, with D maybe TRBD2 (5 bases). Between the trimmed V and J ends, which lost 4 bases and 1 base, there was a span of 8 bases. CDR1 is GTSNPN and CDR2 is SVGIG in the germline V gene (reference sequence). This CDR3 contains 13 residues. This chain's CDR3 is CAWTPGSYNEQFF. As DNA, the CDR3 is TGTGCCTGGACTCCGGGATCCTACAATGAGCAGTTCTTC.

The chain recombines TRBV4-1 with TRBJ1-1; 8 bases match TRBD1. In germline, CDR1 is MGHRA, CDR2 YSYEKL. This CDR3 spans 15 amino acids. Germline trimming cut 4 bases from V and 6 bases from J; bases unmatched to any gene: 10. CDR3 protein: CASSRTGTGGAEAFF. The CDR3, as DNA: TGCGCCAGCAGCCGCACCGGGACAGGAGGTGCTGAAGCTTTCTTT.

The rearrangement links TRBV10-1 to TRBJ1-1, with 8 bases lining up with TRBD1. The germline gives CDR1 WNHNN, CDR2 SYGVQD (reference sequence). J gave up 4 bases and V 4 bases, and 8 bases lay outside the gene matches. The CDR3 is made up of 15 amino acids. DNA of the CDR3: TGCGCCAGCAGTGTAAGTGGACAGGGAATCACTGAAGCTTTCTTT. Protein sequence: CASSVSGQGITEAFF.

The CDR3 coding sequence is TGTGCCAGCACTAGTTCGGGGAGAATGGATGAAAAACTGTTTTTT. It encodes CASTSSGRMDEKLFF. V and J are TRBV11-3 and TRBJ1-4; D gene unclear. Germline loops: CDR1 SGHNT, CDR2 YENEEA. V was cut by 7 bases and J by 6 bases, with 18 bases left in between. CDR3 size: 15 residues.

This clone was found a few times. The V call is TRBV11-2, the J call TRBJ2-5; 7 nucleotides line up with TRBD2. V was pared by 5 bases and J by 2 bases, with 2 bases of the junction left unmatched. CDR3 length: 13 residues. CDR1 and CDR2 (germline): SGHAT, FQNNGV. The CDR3 spells CASSRGEQETQYF. The CDR3 region has the DNA TGTGCCAGCAGCCGGGGGGAGCAAGAGACCCAGTACTTC.

The count of this clone is one. This sequence joins TRBV6-4 and TRBJ2-2; D possibly corresponds to TRBD2 (5 bases). Trimming took off 6 bases at V and 2 bases at J, with 10 bases between the two ends. Germline V gives CDR1 MRHNA, CDR2 SNTAGT. There are 14 residues in the CDR3. CDR3 residues: CASREVANTGELFF. CDR3 sequence (DNA): TGTGCCAGCAGGGAGGTAGCAAACACCGGGGAGCTGTTTTTT.

This chain connects TRBV5-6 to TRBJ2-3; possible D gene TRBD1, 5 bases. The germline CDR1 and CDR2 sequences are SGHDT and YYEEEE. V was trimmed by 3 bases and J by 8 bases, leaving 19 bases between them. This CDR3 region has 15 residues. The CDR3 nucleotides are TGTGCCAGCAGCTCCCTAGACAGCGAAACTGGTACGCAGTATTTT. Its translation is CASSSLDSETGTQYF.

The rearrangement joins TRBV30 to TRBJ2-7; D is unresolved. Trimming stripped 0 bases from V and 4 bases from J, with 4 bases between. This CDR3 contains 11 residues. Germline V gene data show CDR1 as GTSNPN and CDR2 as SVGIG (reference sequence). Here the CDR3 reads CAWSVIYEQYF. The CDR3 DNA reads TGTGCCTGGAGTGTAATATACGAGCAGTACTTC.

The chain is built from TRBV5-4 and TRBJ2-2, with D possibly matching TRBD1 (5 bases). V gave up 4 bases and J gave up 2 bases, with 12 bases separating them. Germline V gene data show CDR1 as SGHNT and CDR2 as YYREEE (reference sequence). This CDR3 is built from 15 residues. The CDR3 protein is CASSRDSFNTGELFF. The CDR3 coding sequence is TGTGCCAGCAGCAGAGACAGCTTCAACACCGGGGAGCTGTTTTTT.

The genes are TRBV7-9 and TRBJ1-1, with 7 bases that match TRBD1. V shed 5 bases and J 6 bases; nucleotides not matched to a gene: 6. Germline V gene data show CDR1 as SEHNR and CDR2 as FQNEAQ (reference sequence). The CDR3 is 13 residues long. Written as DNA, the CDR3 is TGTGCCAGCAGCAAAACAGGGGAGCCTGAAGCTTTCTTT. It yields the protein CASSKTGEPEAFF.

The chain employs TRBV4-1 and TRBJ2-3, with unresolved D. This CDR3 comprises 18 residues. Per germline, CDR1 MGHRA and CDR2 YSYEKL. Trimming left V 4 bases short and J 0 bases short, with 20 bases between. CDR3 in amino acids: CASSPLNLIEYSTDTQYF. CDR3 DNA sequence: TGCGCCAGCAGCCCCCTGAACCTTATTGAGTATAGCACAGATACGCAGTATTTT.